Given below is one T cell receptor (beta chain) in context. Its antigen is not known. Most patients and controls had Caucasian heritage. Blood samples were heparinized, about 5 to 9 ml per donor. The sample is drawn from a study of T cell clonality in common variable immunodeficiency. Whole-study results and caveats: Authors noted CVID clonality's cause needs subpopulation repertoire sequencing.

Assay used: immunoSEQ multiplex PCR; TCRdb lists only in-frame clones, some missing. Altogether about 52,000 clones were found in the sample, and no singletons occur. Sequenced material: peripheral blood mononuclear cells. This TCR came from a person aged 18 to 69 in good health.

The CDR3 bases that were read are TGCGCCAGCACGCGACAGGGGGGCGAGGAGACC. Translated: CASTRQGGEET. The entire CDR3 reads CASTRQGGEETQYF. The V call is TRBV5-1, the J call TRBJ2-5; 9 bases map to TRBD1. The read finishes 3 residues shy of the CDR3 end, and the germline J gene is used to complete it. J lost 5 bases, V lost 6 bases, and 8 bases had no gene match. The CDR3 has 14 residues. Germline CDR1 is SGHRS and CDR2 is YFSETQ.